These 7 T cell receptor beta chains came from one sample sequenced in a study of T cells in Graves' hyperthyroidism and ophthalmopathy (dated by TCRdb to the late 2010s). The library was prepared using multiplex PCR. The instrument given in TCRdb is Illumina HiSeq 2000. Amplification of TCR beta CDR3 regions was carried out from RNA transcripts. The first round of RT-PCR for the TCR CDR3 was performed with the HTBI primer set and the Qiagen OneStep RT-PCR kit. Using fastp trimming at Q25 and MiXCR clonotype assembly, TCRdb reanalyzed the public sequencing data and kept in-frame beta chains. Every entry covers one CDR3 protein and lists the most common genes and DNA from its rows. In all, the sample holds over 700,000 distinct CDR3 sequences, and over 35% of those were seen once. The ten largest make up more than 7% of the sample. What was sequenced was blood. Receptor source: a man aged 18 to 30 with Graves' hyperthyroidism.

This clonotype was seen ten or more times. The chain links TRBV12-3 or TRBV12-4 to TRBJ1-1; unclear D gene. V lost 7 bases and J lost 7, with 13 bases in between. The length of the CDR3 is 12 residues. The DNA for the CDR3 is TGTGCCAGCAACACCCTGGGATATGAAGCTTTCTTT. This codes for CASNTLGYEAFF.

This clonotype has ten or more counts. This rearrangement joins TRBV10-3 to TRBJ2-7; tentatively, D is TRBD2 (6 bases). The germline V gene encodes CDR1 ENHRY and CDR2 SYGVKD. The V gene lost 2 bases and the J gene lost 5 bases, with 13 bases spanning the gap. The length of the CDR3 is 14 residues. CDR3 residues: CAISEPGVDNEQYF. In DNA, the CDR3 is TGTGCCATCAGTGAGCCGGGGGTAGATAACGAGCAGTACTTC.

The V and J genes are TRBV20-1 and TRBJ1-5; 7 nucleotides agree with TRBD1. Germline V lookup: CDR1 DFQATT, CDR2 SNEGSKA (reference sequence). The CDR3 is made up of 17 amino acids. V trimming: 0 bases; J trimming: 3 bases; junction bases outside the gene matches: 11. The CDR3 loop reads CSARDGGGGGVNQPQHF. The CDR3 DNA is TGCAGTGCTAGAGATGGGGGTGGAGGGGGCGTCAATCAGCCCCAGCATTTT.

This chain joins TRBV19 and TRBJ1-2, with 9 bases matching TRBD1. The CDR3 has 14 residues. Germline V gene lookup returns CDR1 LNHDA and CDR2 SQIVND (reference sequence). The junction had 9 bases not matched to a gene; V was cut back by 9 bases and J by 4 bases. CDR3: CASSWGQGVYGYTF. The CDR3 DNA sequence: TGTGCCAGCAGCTGGGGACAGGGTGTCTATGGCTACACCTTC.

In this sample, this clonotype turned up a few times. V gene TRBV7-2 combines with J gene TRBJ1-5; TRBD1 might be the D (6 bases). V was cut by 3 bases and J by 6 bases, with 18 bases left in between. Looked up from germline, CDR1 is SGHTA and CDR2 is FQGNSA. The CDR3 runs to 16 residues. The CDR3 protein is CASSFSSGGAGQPQHF. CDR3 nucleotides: TGTGCCAGCAGCTTCTCTTCGGGGGGGGCTGGTCAGCCCCAGCATTTT.

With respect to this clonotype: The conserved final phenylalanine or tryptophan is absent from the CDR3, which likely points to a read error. CDR3: CASSDGGSNTEAFL. The DNA of the CDR3 is TGTGCCAGCAGCGATGGGGGCTCGAACACTGAAGCTTTCCTT. V gene TRBV9 combines with J gene TRBJ1-1, with a weak D call TRBD1 (6 bases). Germline-derived CDR1 and CDR2 are SGDLS and YYNGEE. The V end lost 3 bases, the J end lost 1 base, and 10 bases lay between the germline ends. The CDR3 loop spans 14 amino acids.

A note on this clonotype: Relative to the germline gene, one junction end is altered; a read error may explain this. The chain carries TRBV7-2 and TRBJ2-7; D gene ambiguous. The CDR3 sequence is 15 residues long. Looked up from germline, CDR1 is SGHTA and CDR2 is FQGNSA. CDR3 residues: CASSQGTAYSYEQYF. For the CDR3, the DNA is TGCGCCAGCAGCCAAGGAACCGCTTACTCCTACGAGCAGTACTTC.